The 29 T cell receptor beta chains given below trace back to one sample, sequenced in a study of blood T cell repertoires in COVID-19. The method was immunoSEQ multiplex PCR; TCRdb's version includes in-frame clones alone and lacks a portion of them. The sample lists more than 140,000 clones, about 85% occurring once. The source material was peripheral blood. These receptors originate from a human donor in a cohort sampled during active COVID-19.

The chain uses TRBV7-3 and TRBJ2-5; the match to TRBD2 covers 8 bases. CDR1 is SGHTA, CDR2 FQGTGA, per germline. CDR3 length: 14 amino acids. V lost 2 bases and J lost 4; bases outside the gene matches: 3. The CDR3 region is CASSLLAGGETQYF. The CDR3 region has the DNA TGTGCCAGCAGCTTACTAGCGGGCGGAGAGACCCAGTACTTC.

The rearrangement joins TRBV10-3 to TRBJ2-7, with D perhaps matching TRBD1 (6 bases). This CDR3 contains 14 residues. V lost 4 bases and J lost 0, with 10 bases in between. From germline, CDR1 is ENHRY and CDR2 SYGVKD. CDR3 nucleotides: TGTGCCATCAGTGCAACAGGGAGCTCCTACGAGCAGTACTTC. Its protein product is CAISATGSSYEQYF.

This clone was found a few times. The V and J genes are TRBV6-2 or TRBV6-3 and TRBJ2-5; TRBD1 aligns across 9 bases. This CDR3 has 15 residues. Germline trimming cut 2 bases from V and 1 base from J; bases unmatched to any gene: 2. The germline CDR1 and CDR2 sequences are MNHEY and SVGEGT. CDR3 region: CASSYLQGAQETQYF. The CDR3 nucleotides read TGTGCCAGCAGTTACCTACAGGGGGCCCAAGAGACCCAGTACTTC.

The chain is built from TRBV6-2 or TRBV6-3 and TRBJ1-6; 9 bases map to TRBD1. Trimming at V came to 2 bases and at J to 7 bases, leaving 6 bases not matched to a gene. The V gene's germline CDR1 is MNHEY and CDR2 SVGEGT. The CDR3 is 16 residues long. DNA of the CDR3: TGTGCCAGCAGTTACCCAGGACAGGGGCGGAATTCACCCCTCCACTTT. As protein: CASSYPGQGRNSPLHF.

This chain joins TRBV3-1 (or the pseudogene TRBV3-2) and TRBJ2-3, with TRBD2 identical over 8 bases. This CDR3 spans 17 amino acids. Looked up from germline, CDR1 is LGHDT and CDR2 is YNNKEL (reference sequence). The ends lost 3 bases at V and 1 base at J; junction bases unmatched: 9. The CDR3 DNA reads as TGTGCCAGCAGCCACGGAACGCCGACTAGCGGCACAGATACGCAGTATTTT. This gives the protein CASSHGTPTSGTDTQYF.

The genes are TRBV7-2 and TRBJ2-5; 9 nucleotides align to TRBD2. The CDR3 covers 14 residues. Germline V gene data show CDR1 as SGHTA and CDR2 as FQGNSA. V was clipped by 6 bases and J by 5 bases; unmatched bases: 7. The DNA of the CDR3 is TGTGCCAGCAGGGTAGCGGGAGAACGTGAGACCCAGTACTTC. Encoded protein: CASRVAGERETQYF.

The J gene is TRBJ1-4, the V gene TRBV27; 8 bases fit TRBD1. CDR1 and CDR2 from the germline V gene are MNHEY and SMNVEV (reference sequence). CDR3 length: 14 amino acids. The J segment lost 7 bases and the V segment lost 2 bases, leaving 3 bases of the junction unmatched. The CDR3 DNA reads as TGTGCCAGCAGTTTAGAACAGGGGGGTGAAAAACTGTTTTTT. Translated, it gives CASSLEQGGEKLFF.

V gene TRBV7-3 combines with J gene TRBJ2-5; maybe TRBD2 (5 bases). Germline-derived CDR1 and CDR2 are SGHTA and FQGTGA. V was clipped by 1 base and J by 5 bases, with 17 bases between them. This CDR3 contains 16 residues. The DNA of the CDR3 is TGTGCCAGCAGCTTAAATCCCCCTGCGCGAGGGGAGACCCAGTACTTC. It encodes CASSLNPPARGETQYF.

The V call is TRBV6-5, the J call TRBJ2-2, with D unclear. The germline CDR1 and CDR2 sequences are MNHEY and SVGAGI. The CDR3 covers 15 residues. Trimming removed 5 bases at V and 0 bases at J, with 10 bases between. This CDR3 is CASSHTASNTGELFF. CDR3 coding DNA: TGTGCCAGCAGTCACACAGCTTCGAACACCGGGGAGCTGTTTTTT.

The CDR3 spells CAWIGHRADSPLHF. The CDR3 nucleotides read TGTGCCTGGATAGGACACAGGGCGGATTCACCCCTCCACTTT. The chain links TRBV30 to TRBJ1-6; possible D gene TRBD1, 6 bases. Germline V gene lookup returns CDR1 GTSNPN and CDR2 SVGIG (reference sequence). This CDR3 is 14 amino acids long. V dropped 4 bases and J dropped 8 bases, with 15 bases sitting between them. The whole variable domain, remainder taken from reference TRBV30 and TRBJ1-6, is SQTIHQWPATLVQPVGSPLSLECTVEGTSNPNLYWYRQAAGRGLQLLFYSVGIGQISSEVPQNLSASRPQDRQFILSSKKLLLSDSGFYLCAWIGHRADSPLHFGNGTRLTVT.

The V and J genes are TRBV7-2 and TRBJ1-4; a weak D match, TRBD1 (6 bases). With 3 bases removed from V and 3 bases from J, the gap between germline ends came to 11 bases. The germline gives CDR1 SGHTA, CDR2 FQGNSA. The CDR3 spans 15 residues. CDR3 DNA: TGTGCCAGCAGCTTTAACGGGGGGCCTAATGAAAAACTGTTTTTT. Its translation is CASSFNGGPNEKLFF.

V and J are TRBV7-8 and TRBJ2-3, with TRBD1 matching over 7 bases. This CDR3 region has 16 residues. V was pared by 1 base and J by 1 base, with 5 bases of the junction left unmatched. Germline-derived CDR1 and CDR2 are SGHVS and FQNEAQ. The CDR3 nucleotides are TGTGCCAGCAGCTTAGTCAGGGGGATAGGCACAGATACGCAGTATTTT. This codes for CASSLVRGIGTDTQYF.

In nucleotides, the CDR3 is TGTGCCAGCTCACCGGGGACAGGGAACTATGGCTACACCTTC. Encoded protein: CASSPGTGNYGYTF. The chain couples TRBV18 to TRBJ1-2; TRBD1 aligns across 9 bases. The length of the CDR3 is 14 residues. Looked up from germline, CDR1 is KGHSH and CDR2 is LQKENI. The V gene end was trimmed by 3 bases and the J gene end by 2 bases; junction bases not matched to a gene: 1.

The CDR3 region is CASSLRGGFGETQYF. As DNA, the CDR3 is TGTGCCAGCAGCTTAAGGGGAGGGTTTGGAGAGACCCAGTACTTC. The gene calls are TRBV7-2 and TRBJ2-5; 7 nucleotides line up with TRBD2. The germline gives CDR1 SGHTA, CDR2 FQGNSA. The CDR3 has 15 residues. V trimming: 2 bases; J trimming: 4 bases; junction bases outside the gene matches: 7. The whole variable domain, remainder taken from reference TRBV7-2 and TRBJ2-5, is GAGVSQSPSNKVTEKGKDVELRCDPISGHTALYWYRQSLGQGLEFLIYFQGNSAPDKSGLPSDRFSAERTGGSVSTLTIQRTQQEDSAVYLCASSLRGGFGETQYFGPGTRLLVL.

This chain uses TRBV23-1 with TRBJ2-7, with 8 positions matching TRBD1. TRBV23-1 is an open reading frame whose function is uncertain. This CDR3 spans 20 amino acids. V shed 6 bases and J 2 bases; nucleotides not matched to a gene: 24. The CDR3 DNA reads TGCGCCAGCAGGGATGGAAAGGGTGGCAGGGGGCCTAACATCCCCTACGAGCAGTACTTC. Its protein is CASRDGKGGRGPNIPYEQYF.

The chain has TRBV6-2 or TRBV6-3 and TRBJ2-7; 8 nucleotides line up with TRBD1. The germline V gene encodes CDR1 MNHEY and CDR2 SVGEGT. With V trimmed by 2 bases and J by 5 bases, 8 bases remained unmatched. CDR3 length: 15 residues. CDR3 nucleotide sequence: TGTGCCAGCAGTTACGAGGGGACAGGTGCTCACGAGCAGTACTTC. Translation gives CASSYEGTGAHEQYF.

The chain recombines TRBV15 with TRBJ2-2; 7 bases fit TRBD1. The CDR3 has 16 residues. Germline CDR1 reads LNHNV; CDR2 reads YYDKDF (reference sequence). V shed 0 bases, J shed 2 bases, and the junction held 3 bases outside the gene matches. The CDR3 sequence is CATSRDQGENTGELFF. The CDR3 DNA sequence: TGTGCCACCAGCAGAGATCAGGGGGAAAACACCGGGGAGCTGTTTTTT.

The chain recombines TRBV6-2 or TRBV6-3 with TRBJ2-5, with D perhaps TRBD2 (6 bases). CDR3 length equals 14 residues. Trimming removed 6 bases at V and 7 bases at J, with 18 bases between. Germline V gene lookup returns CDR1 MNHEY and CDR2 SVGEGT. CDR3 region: CASSPSGRQGTQYF. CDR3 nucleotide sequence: TGTGCCAGCAGCCCCAGTGGGAGGCAGGGGACCCAGTACTTC.

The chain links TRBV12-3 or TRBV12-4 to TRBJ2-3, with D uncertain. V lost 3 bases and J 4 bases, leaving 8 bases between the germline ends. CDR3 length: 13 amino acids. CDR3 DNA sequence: TGTGCCAGCAGTTTTGTCCGGGCAGATACGCAGTATTTT. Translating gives CASSFVRADTQYF.

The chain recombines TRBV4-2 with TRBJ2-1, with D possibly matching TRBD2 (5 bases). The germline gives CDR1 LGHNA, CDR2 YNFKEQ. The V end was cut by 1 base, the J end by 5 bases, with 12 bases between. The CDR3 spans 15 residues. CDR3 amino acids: CASSQVRAVDNEQFF. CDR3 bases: TGTGCCAGCAGCCAAGTGAGGGCCGTTGACAATGAGCAGTTCTTC.

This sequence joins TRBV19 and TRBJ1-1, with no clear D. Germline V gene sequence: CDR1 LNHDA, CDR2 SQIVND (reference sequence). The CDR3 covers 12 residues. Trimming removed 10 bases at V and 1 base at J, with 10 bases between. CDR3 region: CATRTGNTEAFF. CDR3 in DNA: TGTGCCACTAGGACGGGGAACACTGAAGCTTTCTTT. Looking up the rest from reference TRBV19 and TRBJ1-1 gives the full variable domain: DGGITQSPKYLFRKEGQNVTLSCEQNLNHDAMYWYRQDPGQGLRLIYYSQIVNDFQKGDIAEGYSVSREKKESFPLTVTSAQKNPTAFYLCATRTGNTEAFFGQGTRLTVV.

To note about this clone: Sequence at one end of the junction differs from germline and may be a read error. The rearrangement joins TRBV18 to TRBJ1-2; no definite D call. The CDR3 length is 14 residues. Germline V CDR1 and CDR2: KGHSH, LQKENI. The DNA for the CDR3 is TGTGCCAGCTCACCACCGACAACCGGAACAAGCTCTATTTTC. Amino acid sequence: CASSPPTTGTSSIF.

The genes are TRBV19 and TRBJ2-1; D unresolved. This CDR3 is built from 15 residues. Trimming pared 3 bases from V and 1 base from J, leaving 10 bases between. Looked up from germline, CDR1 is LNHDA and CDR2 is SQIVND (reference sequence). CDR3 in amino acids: CASSIMTQSYNEQFF. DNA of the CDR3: TGTGCCAGTAGTATTATGACTCAATCCTACAATGAGCAGTTCTTC. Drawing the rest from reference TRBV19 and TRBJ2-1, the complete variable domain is DGGITQSPKYLFRKEGQNVTLSCEQNLNHDAMYWYRQDPGQGLRLIYYSQIVNDFQKGDIAEGYSVSREKKESFPLTVTSAQKNPTAFYLCASSIMTQSYNEQFFGPGTRLTVL.

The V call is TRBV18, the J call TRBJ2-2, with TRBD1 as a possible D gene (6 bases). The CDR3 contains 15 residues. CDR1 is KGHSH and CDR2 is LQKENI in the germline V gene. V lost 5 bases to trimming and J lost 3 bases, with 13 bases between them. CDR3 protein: CASSSLDSYTGELFF. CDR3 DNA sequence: TGTGCCAGCTCATCACTGGACAGCTACACCGGGGAGCTGTTTTTT.

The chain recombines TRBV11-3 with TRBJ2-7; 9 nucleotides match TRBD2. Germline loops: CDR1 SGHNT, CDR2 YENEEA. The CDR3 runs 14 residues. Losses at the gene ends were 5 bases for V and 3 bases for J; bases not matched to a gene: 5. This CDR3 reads CASSLGTSSYEQYF. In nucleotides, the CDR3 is TGTGCCAGCAGCCTGGGGACTAGCAGCTACGAGCAGTACTTC.

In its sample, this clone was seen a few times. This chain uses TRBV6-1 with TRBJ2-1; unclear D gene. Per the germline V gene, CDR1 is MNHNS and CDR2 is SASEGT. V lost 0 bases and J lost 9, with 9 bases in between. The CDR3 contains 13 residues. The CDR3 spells CASSEAVLIEQFF. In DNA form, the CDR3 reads TGTGCCAGCAGTGAAGCCGTACTGATTGAGCAGTTCTTC.

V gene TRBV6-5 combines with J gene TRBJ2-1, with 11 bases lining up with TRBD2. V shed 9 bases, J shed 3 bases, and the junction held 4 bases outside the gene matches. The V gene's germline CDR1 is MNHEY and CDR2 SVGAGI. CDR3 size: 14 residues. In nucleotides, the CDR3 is TGTGCCAGTAGCGGGAGGGCCAACTACAATGAGCAGTTCTTC. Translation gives CASSGRANYNEQFF.

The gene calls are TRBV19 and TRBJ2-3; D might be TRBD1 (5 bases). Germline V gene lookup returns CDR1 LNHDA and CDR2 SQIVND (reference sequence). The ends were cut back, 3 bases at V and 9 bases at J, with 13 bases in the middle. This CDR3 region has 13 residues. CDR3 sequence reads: CASSMGPVGTQYF. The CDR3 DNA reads TGTGCCAGTAGTATGGGGCCAGTAGGAACGCAGTATTTT. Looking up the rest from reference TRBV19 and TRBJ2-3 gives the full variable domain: DGGITQSPKYLFRKEGQNVTLSCEQNLNHDAMYWYRQDPGQGLRLIYYSQIVNDFQKGDIAEGYSVSREKKESFPLTVTSAQKNPTAFYLCASSMGPVGTQYFGPGTRLTVL.

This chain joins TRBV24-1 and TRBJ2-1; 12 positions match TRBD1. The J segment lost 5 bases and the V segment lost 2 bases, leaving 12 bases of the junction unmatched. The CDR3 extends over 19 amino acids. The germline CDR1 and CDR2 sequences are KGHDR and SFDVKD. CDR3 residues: CATSDWDRGRIVGNNEQFF. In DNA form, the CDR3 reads TGTGCCACCAGTGATTGGGACAGGGGGCGTATAGTCGGGAACAATGAGCAGTTCTTC.